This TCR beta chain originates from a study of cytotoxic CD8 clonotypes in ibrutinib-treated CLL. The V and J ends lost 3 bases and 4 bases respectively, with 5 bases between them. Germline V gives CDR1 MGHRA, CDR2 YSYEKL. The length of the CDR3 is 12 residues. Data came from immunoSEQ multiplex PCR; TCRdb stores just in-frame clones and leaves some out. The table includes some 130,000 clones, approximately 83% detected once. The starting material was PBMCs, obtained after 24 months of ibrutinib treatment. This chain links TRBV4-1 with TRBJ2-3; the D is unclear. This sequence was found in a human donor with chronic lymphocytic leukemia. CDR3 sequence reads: CASSQAADTQYF. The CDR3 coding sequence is TGCGCCAGCAGCCAGGCGGCAGATACGCAGTATTTT.